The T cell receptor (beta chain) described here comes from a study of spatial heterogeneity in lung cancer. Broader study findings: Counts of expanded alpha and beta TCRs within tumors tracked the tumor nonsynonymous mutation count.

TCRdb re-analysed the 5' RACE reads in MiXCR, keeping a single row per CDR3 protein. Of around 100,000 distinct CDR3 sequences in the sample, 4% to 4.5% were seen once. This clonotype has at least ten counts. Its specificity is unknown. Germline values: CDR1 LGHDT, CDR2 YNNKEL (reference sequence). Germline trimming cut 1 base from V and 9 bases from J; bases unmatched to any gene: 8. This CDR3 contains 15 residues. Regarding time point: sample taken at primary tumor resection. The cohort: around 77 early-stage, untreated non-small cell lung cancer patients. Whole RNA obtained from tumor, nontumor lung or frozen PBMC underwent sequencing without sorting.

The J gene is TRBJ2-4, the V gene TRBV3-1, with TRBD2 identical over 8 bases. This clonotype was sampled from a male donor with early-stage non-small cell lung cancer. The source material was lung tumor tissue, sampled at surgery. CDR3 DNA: TGTGCCAGCAGCCAAGGTCCCGGGAGGGGCGGCATTCAGTACTTC. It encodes CASSQGPGRGGIQYF.